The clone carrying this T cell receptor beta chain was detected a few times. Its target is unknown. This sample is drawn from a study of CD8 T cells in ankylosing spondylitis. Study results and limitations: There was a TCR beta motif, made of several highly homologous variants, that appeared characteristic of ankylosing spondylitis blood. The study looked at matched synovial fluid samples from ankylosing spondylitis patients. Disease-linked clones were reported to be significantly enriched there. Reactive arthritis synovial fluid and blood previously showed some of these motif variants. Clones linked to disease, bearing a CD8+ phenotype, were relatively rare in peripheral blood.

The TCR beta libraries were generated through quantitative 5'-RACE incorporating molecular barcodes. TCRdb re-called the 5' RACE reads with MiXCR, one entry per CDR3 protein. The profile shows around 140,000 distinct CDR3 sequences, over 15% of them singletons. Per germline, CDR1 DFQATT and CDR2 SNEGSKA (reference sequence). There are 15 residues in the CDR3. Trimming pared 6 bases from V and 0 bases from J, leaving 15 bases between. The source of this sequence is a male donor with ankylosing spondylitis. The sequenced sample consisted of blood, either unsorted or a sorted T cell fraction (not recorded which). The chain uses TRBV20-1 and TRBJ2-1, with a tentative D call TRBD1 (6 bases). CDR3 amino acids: CSAVGGGLSYNEQFF. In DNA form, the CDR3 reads TGCAGTGCCGTTGGTGGGGGCCTCTCCTACAATGAGCAGTTCTTC.